The subject of this entry is one TCR beta chain. The data derive from a study of blood T cell repertoires in COVID-19. Across the whole study: Italy, Spain and the United States were the sources of the convalescent and acute COVID-19 samples. The analysed material was cDNA or gDNA that came from T cells, B-cell-depleted T cells, or PBMCs.

Allocation to cohorts depended on clinical history reported by the participants. The length of the CDR3 is 13 residues. Germline loops: CDR1 SQVTM, CDR2 ANQGSEA. V lost 6 bases and J lost 3; bases outside the gene matches: 2. Using immunoSEQ multiplex PCR, the repertoire was profiled, and TCRdb retains in-frame clones only, with some absent. The data show 150,000 to 200,000 clones, 88% seen once. Sample: PBMCs or T cells enriched from blood (not recorded which). The clonotype comes from a woman between 18 and 29 years old who had recovered from COVID-19. The chain employs TRBV29-1 and TRBJ2-1, with TRBD2 matching 10 bases. CDR3 in DNA: TGCAGCGTCGCTAGCGGGGGCTACAATGAGCAGTTCTTC. It codes for CSVASGGYNEQFF.